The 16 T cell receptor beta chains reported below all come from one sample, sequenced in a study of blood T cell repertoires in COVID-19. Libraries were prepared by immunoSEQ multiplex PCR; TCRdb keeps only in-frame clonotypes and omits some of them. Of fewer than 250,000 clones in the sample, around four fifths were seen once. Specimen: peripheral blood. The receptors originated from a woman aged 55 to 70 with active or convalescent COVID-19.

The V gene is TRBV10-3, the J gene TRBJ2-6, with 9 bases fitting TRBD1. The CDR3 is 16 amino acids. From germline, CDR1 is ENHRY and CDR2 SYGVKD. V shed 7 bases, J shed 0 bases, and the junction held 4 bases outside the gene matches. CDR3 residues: CAITGQGNSGANVLTF. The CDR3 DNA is TGTGCCATCACCGGACAGGGGAACTCTGGGGCCAACGTCCTGACTTTC.

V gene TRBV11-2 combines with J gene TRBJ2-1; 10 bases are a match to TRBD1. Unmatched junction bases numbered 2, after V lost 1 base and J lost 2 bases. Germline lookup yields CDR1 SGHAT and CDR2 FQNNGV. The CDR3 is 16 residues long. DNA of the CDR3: TGTGCCAGCAGCTTAGCAGGGACAGGGGCCTACAATGAGCAGTTCTTC. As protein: CASSLAGTGAYNEQFF.

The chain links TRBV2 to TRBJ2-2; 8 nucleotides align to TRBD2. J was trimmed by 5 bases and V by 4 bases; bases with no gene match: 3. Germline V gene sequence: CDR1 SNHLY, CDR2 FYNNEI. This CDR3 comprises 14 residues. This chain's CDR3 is CASSGASGTGELFF. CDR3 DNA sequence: TGTGCCAGCAGTGGGGCTAGCGGGACCGGGGAGCTGTTTTTT.

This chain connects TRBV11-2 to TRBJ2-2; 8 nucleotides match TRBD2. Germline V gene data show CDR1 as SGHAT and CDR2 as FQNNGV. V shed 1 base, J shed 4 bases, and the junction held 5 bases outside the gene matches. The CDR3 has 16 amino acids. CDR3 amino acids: CASSLGRGGFTGELFF. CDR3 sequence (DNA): TGTGCCAGCAGCTTAGGTCGGGGGGGCTTCACCGGGGAGCTGTTTTTT.

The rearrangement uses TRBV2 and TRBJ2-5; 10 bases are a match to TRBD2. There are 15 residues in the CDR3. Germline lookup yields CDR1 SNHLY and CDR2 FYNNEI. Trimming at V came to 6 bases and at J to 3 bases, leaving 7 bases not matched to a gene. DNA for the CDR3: TGTGCCAGCAGGCCATCTAGCGGGGGAAAAGAGACCCAGTACTTC. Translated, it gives CASRPSSGGKETQYF.

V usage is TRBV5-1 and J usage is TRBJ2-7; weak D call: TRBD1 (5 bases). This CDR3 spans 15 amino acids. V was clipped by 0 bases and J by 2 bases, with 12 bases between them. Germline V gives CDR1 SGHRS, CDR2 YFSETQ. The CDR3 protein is CASSLAAQGPYEQYF. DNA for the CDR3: TGCGCCAGCAGCTTGGCCGCCCAGGGTCCCTACGAGCAGTACTTC.

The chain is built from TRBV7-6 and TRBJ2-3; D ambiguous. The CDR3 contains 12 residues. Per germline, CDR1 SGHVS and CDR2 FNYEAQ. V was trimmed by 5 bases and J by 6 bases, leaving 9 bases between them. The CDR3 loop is CASSQAPDTQYF. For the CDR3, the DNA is TGTGCCAGCAGCCAAGCCCCCGATACGCAGTATTTT.

CDR3 bases: TGTGCCAGCAGTTATGGACTAGTATACGAGCAGTACTTC. It codes for CASSYGLVYEQYF. This rearrangement joins TRBV6-2 or TRBV6-3 to TRBJ2-7, with 7 bases lining up with TRBD2. V lost 3 bases to trimming and J lost 4 bases; unmatched junction nucleotides: 3. The CDR3 runs to 13 residues. Looked up from germline, CDR1 is MNHEY and CDR2 is SVGEGT.

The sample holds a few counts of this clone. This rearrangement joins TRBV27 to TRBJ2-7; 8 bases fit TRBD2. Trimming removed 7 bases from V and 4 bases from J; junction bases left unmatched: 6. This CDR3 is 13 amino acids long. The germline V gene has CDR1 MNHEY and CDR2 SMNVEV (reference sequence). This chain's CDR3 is CASKGLDKYEQYF. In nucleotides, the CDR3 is TGTGCCAGCAAGGGACTAGATAAATACGAGCAGTACTTC.

The CDR3 bases are TGTGCCAGCAGCCATACACAACAGGGGTGTAATGAAAAACTGTTTTTT. It specifies CASSHTQQGCNEKLFF. The rearrangement links TRBV7-3 to TRBJ1-4, with 7 bases fitting TRBD1. From germline, CDR1 is SGHTA and CDR2 FQGTGA. This CDR3 spans 16 amino acids. V gave up 5 bases and J gave up 4 bases; unmatched junction bases: 10.

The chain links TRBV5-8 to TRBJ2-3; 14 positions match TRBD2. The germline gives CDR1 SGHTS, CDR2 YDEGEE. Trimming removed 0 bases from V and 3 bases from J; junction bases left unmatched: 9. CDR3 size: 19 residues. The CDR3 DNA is TGTGCCAGCAGCTTGGCGACTAGCGGGGGGGCGCGGTCAACAGATACGCAGTATTTT. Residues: CASSLATSGGARSTDTQYF.

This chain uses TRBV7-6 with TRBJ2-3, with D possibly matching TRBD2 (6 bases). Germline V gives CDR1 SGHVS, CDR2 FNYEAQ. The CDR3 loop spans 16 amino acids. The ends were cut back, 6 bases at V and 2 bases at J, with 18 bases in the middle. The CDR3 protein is CASSPRRGRDTDTQYF. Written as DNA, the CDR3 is TGTGCCAGCAGTCCAAGGCGGGGCCGAGACACAGATACGCAGTATTTT.

In DNA form, the CDR3 reads TGTGCCAGCAGACCTACTAGCGAGGAAGAGACCCAGTACTTC. Its protein product is CASRPTSEEETQYF. This chain links TRBV2 with TRBJ2-5; 7 bases align to TRBD2. Per germline, CDR1 SNHLY and CDR2 FYNNEI. There are 14 residues in the CDR3. Losses at the gene ends were 6 bases for V and 3 bases for J; bases not matched to a gene: 7.

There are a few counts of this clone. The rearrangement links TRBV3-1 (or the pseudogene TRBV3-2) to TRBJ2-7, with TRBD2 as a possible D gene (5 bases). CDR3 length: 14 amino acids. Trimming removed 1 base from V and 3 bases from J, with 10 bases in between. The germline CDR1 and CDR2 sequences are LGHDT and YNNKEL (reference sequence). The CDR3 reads CASSQGLSYYEQYF. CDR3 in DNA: TGTGCCAGCAGCCAAGGACTATCTTACTACGAGCAGTACTTC.

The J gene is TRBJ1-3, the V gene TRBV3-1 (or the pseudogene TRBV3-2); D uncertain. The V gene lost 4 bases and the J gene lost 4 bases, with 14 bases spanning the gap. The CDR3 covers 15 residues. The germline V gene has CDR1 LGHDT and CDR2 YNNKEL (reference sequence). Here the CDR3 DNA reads TGTGCCAGCAGCCCCCTCGTCCTGGCCGGAAACACCATATATTTT. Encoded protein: CASSPLVLAGNTIYF.

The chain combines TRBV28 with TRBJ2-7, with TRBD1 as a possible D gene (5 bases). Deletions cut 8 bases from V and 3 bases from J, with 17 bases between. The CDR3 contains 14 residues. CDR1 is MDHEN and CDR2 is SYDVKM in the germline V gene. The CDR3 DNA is TGTGCCAGCGGGGATGTTGGGGCCCTCTACGAGCAGTACGTC. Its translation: CASGDVGALYEQYV.